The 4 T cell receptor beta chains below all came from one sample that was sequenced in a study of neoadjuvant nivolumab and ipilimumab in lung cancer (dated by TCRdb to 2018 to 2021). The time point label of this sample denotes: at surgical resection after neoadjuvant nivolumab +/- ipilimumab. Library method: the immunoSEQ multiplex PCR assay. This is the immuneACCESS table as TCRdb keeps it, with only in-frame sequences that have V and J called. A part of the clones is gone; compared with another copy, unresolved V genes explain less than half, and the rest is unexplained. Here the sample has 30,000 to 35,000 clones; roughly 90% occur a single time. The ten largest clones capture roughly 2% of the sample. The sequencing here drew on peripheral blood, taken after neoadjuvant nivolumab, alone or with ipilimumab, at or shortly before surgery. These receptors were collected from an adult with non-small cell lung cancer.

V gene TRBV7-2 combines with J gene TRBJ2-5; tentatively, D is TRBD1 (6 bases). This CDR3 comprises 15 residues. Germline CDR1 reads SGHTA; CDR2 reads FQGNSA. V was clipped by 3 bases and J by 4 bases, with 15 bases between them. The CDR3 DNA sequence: TGTGCCAGCAGCTTGGGCCAGGGGAAGGGAGAGACCCAGTACTTC. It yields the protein CASSLGQGKGETQYF.

CDR3 residues: CASSLGAGISEKLFF. CDR3 DNA: TGTGCCAGCAGCTTAGGGGCCGGGATAAGTGAAAAACTGTTTTTT. The chain links TRBV11-2 to TRBJ1-4; D remains unclear. CDR1 SGHAT and CDR2 FQNNGV come from the germline V gene. Trimming shortened V by 1 base and J by 7 bases, and 13 bases separated the two germline ends. The CDR3 loop spans 15 amino acids.

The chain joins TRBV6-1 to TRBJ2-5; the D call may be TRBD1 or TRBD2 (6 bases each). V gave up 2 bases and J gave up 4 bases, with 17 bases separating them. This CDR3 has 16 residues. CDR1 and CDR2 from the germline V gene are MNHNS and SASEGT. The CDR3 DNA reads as TGTGCCAGCAGTGAAAGGAGGGGGTGGGGTTTAGAGACCCAGTACTTC. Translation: CASSERRGWGLETQYF.

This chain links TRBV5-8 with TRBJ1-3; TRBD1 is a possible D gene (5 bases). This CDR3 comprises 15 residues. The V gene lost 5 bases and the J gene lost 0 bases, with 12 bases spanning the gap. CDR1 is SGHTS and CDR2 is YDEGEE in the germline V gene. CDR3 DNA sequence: TGTGCCAGCAGGGTCCCAGGGAGCTCTGGAAACACCATATATTTT. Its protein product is CASRVPGSSGNTIYF.